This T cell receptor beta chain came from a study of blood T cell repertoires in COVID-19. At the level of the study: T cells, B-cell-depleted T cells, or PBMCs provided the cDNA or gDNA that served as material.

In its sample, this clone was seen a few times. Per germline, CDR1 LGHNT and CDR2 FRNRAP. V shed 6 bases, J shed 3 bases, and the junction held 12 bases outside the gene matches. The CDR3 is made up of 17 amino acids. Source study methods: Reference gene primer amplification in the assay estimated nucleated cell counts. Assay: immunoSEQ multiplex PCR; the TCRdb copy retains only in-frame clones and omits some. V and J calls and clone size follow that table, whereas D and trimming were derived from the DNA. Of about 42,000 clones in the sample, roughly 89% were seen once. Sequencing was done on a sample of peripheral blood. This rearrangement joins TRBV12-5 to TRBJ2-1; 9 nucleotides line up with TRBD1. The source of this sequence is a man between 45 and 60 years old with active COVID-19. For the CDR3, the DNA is TGTGCTAGTGGCAGGACTACAGGGGGCTGGGTCTACAATGAGCAGTTCTTC. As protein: CASGRTTGGWVYNEQFF. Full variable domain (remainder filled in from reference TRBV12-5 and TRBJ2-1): DARVTQTPRHKVTEMGQEVTMRCQPILGHNTVFWYRQTMMQGLELLAYFRNRAPLDDSGMPKDRFSAEMPDATLATLKIQPSEPRDSAVYFCASGRTTGGWVYNEQFFGPGTRLTVL.